The T cell receptor beta chain under discussion was sequenced for a study of blood T cells in healthy people across ages. Overall study results and limits: More naive CD4+ cells and higher diversity were found in long-lived than in aged donors.

This clonotype occurred a few times. Its antigen is unidentified. Trimming took 3 bases from V and 6 from J, leaving 23 bases between them. Per the germline V gene, CDR1 is MNHEY and CDR2 is SVGAGI. The CDR3 contains 17 residues. Together with a sample-barcoded 5' primer, a J-beta primer mix was included in a second PCR lasting roughly 7 to 11 cycles. TCRdb passed the 5' RACE reads through MiXCR, listing each CDR3 protein once. The sample consists of about 1.5 million distinct CDR3 sequences, roughly 40% of them appearing once. V and J are TRBV6-5 and TRBJ2-5; TRBD1 is a possible D gene (6 bases). The sequencing sample was made of blood. The receptor was isolated from a woman aged 18-30 years in good health. Here the CDR3 reads CASSYAWDDRIQKTQYF. The CDR3 DNA reads as TGTGCCAGCAGTTATGCCTGGGACGACAGGATTCAAAAGACCCAGTACTTC.